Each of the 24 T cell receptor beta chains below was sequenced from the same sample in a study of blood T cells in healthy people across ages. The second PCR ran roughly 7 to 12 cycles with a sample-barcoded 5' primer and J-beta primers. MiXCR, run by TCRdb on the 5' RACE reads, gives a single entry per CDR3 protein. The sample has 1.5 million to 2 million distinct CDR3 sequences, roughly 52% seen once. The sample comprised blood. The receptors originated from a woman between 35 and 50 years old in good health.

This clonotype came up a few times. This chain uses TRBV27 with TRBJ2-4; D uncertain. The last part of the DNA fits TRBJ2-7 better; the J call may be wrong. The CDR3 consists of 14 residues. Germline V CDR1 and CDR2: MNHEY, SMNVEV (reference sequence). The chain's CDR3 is CASSFPRLFYEQYF. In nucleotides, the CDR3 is TGTGCCAGCAGTTTTCCCAGATTATTCTACGAGCAGTACTTC.

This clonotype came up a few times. The CDR3 loop is CASSFTGDFYGYTF. The CDR3 coding sequence is TGTGCCAGCAGTTTTACAGGGGACTTTTATGGCTACACCTTC. The chain employs TRBV6-2 or TRBV6-3 and TRBJ1-2; 7 bases map to TRBD1. This CDR3 has 14 amino acids. Trimming cost V 4 bases and J 5 bases; bases outside gene matches: 7. Germline V gives CDR1 MNHEY, CDR2 SVGEGT.

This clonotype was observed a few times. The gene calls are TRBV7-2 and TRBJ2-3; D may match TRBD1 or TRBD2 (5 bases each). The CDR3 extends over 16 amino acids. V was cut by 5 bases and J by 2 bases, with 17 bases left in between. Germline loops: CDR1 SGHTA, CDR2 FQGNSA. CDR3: CASSRVGVGPTDTQYF. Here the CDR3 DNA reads TGTGCCAGCAGCCGGGTGGGGGTGGGCCCCACAGATACGCAGTATTTT.

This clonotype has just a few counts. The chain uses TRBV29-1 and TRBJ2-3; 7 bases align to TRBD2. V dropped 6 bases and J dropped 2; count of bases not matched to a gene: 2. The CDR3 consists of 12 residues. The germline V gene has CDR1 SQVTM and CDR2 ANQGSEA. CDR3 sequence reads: CSVSGVTDTQYF. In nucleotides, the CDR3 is TGCAGCGTAAGCGGGGTCACAGATACGCAGTATTTT.

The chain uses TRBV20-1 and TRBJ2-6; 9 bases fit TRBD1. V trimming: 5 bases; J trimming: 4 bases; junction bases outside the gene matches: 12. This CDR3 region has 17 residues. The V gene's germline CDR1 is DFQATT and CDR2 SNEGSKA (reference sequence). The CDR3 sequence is CSAPSGTGQAGANVLTF. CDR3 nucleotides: TGCAGTGCTCCTTCCGGGACAGGGCAGGCGGGGGCCAACGTCCTGACTTTC.

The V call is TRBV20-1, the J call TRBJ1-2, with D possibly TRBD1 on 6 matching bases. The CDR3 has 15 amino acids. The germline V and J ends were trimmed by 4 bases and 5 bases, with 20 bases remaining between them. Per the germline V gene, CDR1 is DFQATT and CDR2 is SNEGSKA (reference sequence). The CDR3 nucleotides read TGCAGTGCTAATTACCGACGACAGGAGGGGTATGGCTACACCTTC. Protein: CSANYRRQEGYGYTF.

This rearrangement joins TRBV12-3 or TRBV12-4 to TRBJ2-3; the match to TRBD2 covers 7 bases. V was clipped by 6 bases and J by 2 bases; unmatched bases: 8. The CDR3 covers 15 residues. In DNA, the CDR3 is TGTGCCAGCAGCCCTACCGGGGGGACCACAGATACGCAGTATTTT. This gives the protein CASSPTGGTTDTQYF.

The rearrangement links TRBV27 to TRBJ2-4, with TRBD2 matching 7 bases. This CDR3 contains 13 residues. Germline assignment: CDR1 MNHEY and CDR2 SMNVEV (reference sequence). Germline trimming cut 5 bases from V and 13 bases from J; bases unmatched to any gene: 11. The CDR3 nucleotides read TGTGCCAGCAGTCTAACCGCGGGGGAGGAGCAGTACTTC. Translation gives CASSLTAGEEQYF.

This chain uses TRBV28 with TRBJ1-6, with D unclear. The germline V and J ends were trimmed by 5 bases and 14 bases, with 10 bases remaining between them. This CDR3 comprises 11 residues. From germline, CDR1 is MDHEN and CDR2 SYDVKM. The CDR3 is CASSTARALHF. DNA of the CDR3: TGTGCCAGCAGTACCGCTCGGGCCCTCCACTTT. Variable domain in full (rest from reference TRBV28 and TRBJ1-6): DVKVTQSSRYLVKRTGEKVFLECVQDMDHENMFWYRQDPGLGLRLIYFSYDVKMKEKGDIPEGYSVSREKKERFSLILESASTNQTSMYLCASSTARALHFGNGTRLTVT.

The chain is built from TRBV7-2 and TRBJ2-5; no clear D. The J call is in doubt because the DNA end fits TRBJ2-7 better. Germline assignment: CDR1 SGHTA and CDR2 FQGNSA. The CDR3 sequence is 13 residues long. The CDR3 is CASSLSGLDEQYF. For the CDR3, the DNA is TGTGCCAGCAGCTTATCAGGATTGGACGAGCAGTACTTC.

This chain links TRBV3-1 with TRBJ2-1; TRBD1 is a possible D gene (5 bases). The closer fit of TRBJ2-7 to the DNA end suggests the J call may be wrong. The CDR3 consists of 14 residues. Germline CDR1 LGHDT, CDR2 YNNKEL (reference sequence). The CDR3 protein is CASSQGRPYNEQYF. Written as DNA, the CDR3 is TGTGCCAGCAGCCAGGGGCGGCCTTACAATGAGCAGTACTTC.

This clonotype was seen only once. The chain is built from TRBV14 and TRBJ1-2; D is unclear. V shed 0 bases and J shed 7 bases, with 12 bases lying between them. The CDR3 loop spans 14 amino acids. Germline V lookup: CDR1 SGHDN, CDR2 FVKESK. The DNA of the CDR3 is TGTGCCAGCAGCCAAGATTCGTCGGGTCGTGGCTACACCTTC. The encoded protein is CASSQDSSGRGYTF.

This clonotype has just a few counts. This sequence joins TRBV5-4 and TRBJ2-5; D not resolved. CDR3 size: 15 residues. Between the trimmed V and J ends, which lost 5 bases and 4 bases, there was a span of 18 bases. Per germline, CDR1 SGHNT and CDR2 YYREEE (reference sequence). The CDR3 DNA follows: TGTGCCAGCAGTCCAGGACCCTGGGCAGCAGAGACCCAGTACTTC. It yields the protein CASSPGPWAAETQYF.

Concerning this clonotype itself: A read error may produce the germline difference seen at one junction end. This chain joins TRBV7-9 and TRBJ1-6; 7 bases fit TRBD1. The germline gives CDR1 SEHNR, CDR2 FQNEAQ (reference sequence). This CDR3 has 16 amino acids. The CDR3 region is CASSPQGVSYNSPLHF. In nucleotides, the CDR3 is TGTGCCAGCAGCCCTCAGGGGGTTTCCTATAATTCACCCCTCCATTTT. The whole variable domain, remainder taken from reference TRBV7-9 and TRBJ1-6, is DTGVSQNPRHKITKRGQNVTFRCDPISEHNRLYWYRQTLGQGPEFLTYFQNEAQLEKSRLLSDRFSAERPKGSFSTLEIQRTEQGDSAMYLCASSPQGVSYNSPLHFGNGTRLTVT.

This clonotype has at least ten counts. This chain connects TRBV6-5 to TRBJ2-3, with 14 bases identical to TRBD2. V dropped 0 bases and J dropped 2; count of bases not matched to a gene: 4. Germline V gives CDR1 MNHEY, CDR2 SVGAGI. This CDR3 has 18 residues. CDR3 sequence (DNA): TGTGCCAGCAGTTACTCACCGGGACTAGCGGGGGTCACAGATACGCAGTATTTT. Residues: CASSYSPGLAGVTDTQYF.

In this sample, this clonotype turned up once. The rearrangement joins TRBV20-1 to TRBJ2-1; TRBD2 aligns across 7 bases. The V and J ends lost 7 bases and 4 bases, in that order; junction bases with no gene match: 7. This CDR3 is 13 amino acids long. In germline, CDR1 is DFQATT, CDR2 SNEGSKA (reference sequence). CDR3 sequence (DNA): TGCAGTGAGCTTGCGGGGGAATACAATGAGCAGTTCTTC. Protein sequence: CSELAGEYNEQFF.

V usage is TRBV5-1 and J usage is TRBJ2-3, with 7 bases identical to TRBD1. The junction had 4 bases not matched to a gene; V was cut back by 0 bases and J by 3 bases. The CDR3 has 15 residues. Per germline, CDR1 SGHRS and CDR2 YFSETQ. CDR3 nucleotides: TGCGCCAGCAGCTTGGTGGGGACAGAAACAGATACGCAGTATTTT. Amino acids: CASSLVGTETDTQYF.

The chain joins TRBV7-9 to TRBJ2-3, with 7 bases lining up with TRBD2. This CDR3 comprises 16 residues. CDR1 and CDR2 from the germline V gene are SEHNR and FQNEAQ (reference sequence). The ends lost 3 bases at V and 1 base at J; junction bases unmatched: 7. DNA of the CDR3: TGTGCCAGCAGCTTCAGACTAGCTGTAGGCACAGATACGCAGTATTTT. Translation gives CASSFRLAVGTDTQYF.

CDR3 loop: CASSPRTGGPFLGYTF. DNA of the CDR3: TGTGCCAGCAGCCCACGGACAGGGGGTCCTTTTCTTGGCTACACCTTC. The V and J genes are TRBV7-9 and TRBJ1-2, with 10 positions matching TRBD1. Germline V gene sequence: CDR1 SEHNR, CDR2 FQNEAQ (reference sequence). This CDR3 spans 16 amino acids. V shed 5 bases and J 7 bases; nucleotides not matched to a gene: 13. Variable domain in full (rest from reference TRBV7-9 and TRBJ1-2): DTGVSQNPRHKITKRGQNVTFRCDPISEHNRLYWYRQTLGQGPEFLTYFQNEAQLEKSRLLSDRFSAERPKGSFSTLEIQRTEQGDSAMYLCASSPRTGGPFLGYTFGSGTRLTVV.

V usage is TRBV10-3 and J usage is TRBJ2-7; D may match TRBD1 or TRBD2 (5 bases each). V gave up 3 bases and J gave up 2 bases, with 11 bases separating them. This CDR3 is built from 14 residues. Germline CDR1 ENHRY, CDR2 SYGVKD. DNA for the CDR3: TGTGCCATCAGTGATACCGGGACGACCTACGAGCAGTACTTC. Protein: CAISDTGTTYEQYF.

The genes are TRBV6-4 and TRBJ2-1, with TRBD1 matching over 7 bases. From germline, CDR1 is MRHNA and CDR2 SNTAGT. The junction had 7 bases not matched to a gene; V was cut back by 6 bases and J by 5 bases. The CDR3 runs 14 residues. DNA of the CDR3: TGTGCCAGCAGCGCGACAGGGTTCCACAATGAGCAGTTCTTC. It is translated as CASSATGFHNEQFF.

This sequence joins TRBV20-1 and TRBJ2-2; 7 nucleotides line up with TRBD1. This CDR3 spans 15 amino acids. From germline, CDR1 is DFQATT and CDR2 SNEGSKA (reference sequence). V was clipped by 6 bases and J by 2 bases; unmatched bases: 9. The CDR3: CSAHTGTVNTGELFF. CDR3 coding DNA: TGCAGTGCGCACACCGGGACAGTTAACACCGGGGAGCTGTTTTTT.

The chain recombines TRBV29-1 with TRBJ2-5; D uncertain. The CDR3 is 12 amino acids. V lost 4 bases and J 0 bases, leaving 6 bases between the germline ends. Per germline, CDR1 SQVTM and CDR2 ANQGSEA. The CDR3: CSVVWYQETQYF. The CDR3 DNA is TGCAGCGTTGTTTGGTACCAAGAGACCCAGTACTTC.

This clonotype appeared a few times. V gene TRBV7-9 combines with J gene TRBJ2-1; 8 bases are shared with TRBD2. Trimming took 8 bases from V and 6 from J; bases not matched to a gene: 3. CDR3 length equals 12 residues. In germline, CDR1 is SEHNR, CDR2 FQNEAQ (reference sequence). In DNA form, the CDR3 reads TGTGCCAGCCAGACTAGCGTCAATGAGCAGTTCTTC. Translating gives CASQTSVNEQFF.